This T cell receptor beta chain was recovered during a study of CD8+ T cells in alopecia areata. As for the study in general: Treated patients were dosed with oral tofacitinib, taking 5 to 10 mg twice daily. Treatment ran 6 to 18 months, with 6 months of follow-up afterward.

Study outcomes and limitations: There were also resident alphabeta T cells of normal skin sequenced in scalp samples.

Losses at the gene ends were 3 bases for V and 7 bases for J; bases not matched to a gene: 9. This CDR3 contains 14 residues. The germline V gene has CDR1 MNHEY and CDR2 SMNVEV (reference sequence). The sequencing template was cDNA reverse transcribed from extracted RNA. The method was immunoSEQ multiplex PCR; TCRdb's version includes in-frame clones alone and lacks a portion of them. This sample has 150,000 or so clones, with around 86% found just once. On this clone itself: Its antigen remains unidentified.

This rearrangement joins TRBV27 to TRBJ2-7, with 7 bases aligning to TRBD2. The material sequenced was CD8+ T cells sorted from blood, taken at week 0. This receptor was obtained from a human donor with alopecia areata. CDR3 in amino acids: CASSFLGGPEEQYF. The CDR3 DNA is TGTGCCAGCAGTTTCTTGGGAGGGCCGGAGGAGCAGTACTTC.